One and the same sample provided the 19 T cell receptor beta chains below, sequenced in a study of T and B cells in COVID-19 patients. Each TRB amplification used about 230-550 ng of genomic DNA from blood. BIOMED2 TRB-A/B primer pools were used in multiplex TRB PCR. TCRdb re-derived calls from the multiplex PCR reads in MiXCR, one entry per CDR3 protein. The sample has around 23,000 distinct CDR3 sequences; 25% to 35% are singletons. The sequenced sample consisted of blood. The receptors were sampled from a human donor who had recovered from COVID-19.

The chain carries TRBV20-1 and TRBJ2-5, with D perhaps matching TRBD2 (7 bases). The germline gives CDR1 DFQATT, CDR2 SNEGSKA (reference sequence). V was pared by 4 bases and J by 7 bases, with 16 bases between. The CDR3 loop spans 13 amino acids. This chain's CDR3 is CSATLGGGRTQYF. The CDR3 nucleotides read TGCAGTGCTACCCTAGGGGGGGGCAGGACCCAGTACTTC.

This clonotype was observed a few times. The chain's CDR3 is CASSPGQVKYNEQFF. CDR3 coding DNA: TGTGCCAGCTCCCCGGGACAGGTAAAATACAATGAGCAGTTCTTC. The chain recombines TRBV18 with TRBJ2-1, with 8 bases matching TRBD1. The CDR3 is 15 residues long. The germline CDR1 and CDR2 sequences are KGHSH and LQKENI. Trimming took 6 bases from V and 4 from J; bases not matched to a gene: 8.

This clonotype was observed at least ten times. The chain links TRBV6-1 to TRBJ2-3; 8 bases map to TRBD2. This CDR3 has 15 amino acids. Germline V gene data show CDR1 as MNHNS and CDR2 as SASEGT. V shed 8 bases, J shed 3 bases, and the junction held 10 bases outside the gene matches. The CDR3 sequence: CASETLAVRTDTQYF. The CDR3 DNA sequence: TGTGCCAGCGAAACACTAGCGGTTAGGACAGATACGCAGTATTTT.

This clonotype counts as medium-sized. The CDR3 DNA reads TGTGCCAGTAGTCCATATGGGCGCCAGGCGGCAGATACGCAGTATTTT. Its translation is CASSPYGRQAADTQYF. This sequence joins TRBV19 and TRBJ2-3; D remains ambiguous. There are 16 residues in the CDR3. CDR1 LNHDA and CDR2 SQIVND come from the germline V gene (reference sequence). With 5 bases removed from V and 4 bases from J, the gap between germline ends came to 19 bases.

This clonotype counts as medium-sized (0.01 to 0.1%). This chain's CDR3 is CSVAQGLVSYNEQFF. In nucleotides, the CDR3 is TGCAGCGTTGCACAGGGCCTAGTGTCCTACAATGAGCAGTTCTTC. The gene calls are TRBV29-1 and TRBJ2-1; possibly TRBD1 for D (6 bases). V lost 4 bases, J lost 1 base, and 14 bases lay in between. The CDR3 loop spans 15 amino acids. The germline V gene has CDR1 SQVTM and CDR2 ANQGSEA.

The chain recombines TRBV6-5 with TRBJ1-2, with D perhaps matching TRBD1 (5 bases). This CDR3 has 13 residues. Germline lookup yields CDR1 MNHEY and CDR2 SVGAGI. V was pared by 6 bases and J by 8 bases, with 16 bases between. In DNA, the CDR3 is TGTGCCAGCAGGAAAAGCGGGGGAGAGGGCTACACCTTC. Translating it yields CASRKSGGEGYTF.

CDR3 in amino acids: CASSADGYQPQHF. For the CDR3, the DNA is TGTGCCAGCAGTGCTGACGGATATCAGCCCCAGCATTTT. V is TRBV6-5 and J is TRBJ1-5, with unresolved D. Germline CDR1 reads MNHEY; CDR2 reads SVGAGI. The CDR3 totals 13 residues. Trimming removed 5 bases at V and 5 bases at J, with 10 bases between.

The chain joins TRBV5-5 to TRBJ2-7, with 10 nucleotides matching TRBD2. This CDR3 is 15 amino acids long. CDR1 and CDR2 from the germline V gene are SGHKS and YYEKEE (reference sequence). Trimming cost V 0 bases and J 3 bases; bases outside gene matches: 3. This chain's CDR3 is CASSLELAGVYEQYF. CDR3 nucleotide sequence: TGTGCCAGCAGCTTGGAGCTAGCGGGAGTCTACGAGCAGTACTTC.

This clonotype was observed at least ten times. The rearrangement uses TRBV27 and TRBJ2-1, with D possibly called TRBD1 or TRBD2 (7 bases each). The germline V and J ends were trimmed by 2 bases and 7 bases, with 15 bases remaining between them. This CDR3 spans 15 amino acids. From germline, CDR1 is MNHEY and CDR2 SMNVEV (reference sequence). CDR3 sequence: CASSLLGRGGNEQFF. CDR3 bases: TGTGCCAGCAGTTTACTGGGCAGGGGGGGGAATGAGCAGTTCTTC.

This clonotype has more than one count but fewer than ten. This chain connects TRBV6-6 to TRBJ2-5; D may be TRBD1 (6 bases). Germline CDR1 and CDR2: MNHNY and SVGAGI (reference sequence). Trimming stripped 4 bases from V and 1 base from J, with 10 bases between. CDR3 length equals 14 residues. For the CDR3, the DNA is TGTGCCAGCAGTTCTACAGGGACCCAAGAGACCCAGTACTTC. Translated: CASSSTGTQETQYF.

The rearrangement uses TRBV7-9 and TRBJ2-2, with 8 bases that match TRBD1. From germline, CDR1 is SEHNR and CDR2 FQNEAQ (reference sequence). The CDR3 extends over 14 amino acids. The ends lost 9 bases at V and 1 base at J; junction bases unmatched: 4. The DNA of the CDR3 is TGTGCCAGGACCGGGACAGGGAACACCGGGGAGCTGTTTTTT. Translation gives CARTGTGNTGELFF. Full variable domain (missing parts from reference TRBV7-9 and TRBJ2-2): DTGVSQNPRHKITKRGQNVTFRCDPISEHNRLYWYRQTLGQGPEFLTYFQNEAQLEKSRLLSDRFSAERPKGSFSTLEIQRTEQGDSAMYLCARTGTGNTGELFFGEGSRLTVL.

The chain links TRBV6-2 or TRBV6-3 to TRBJ2-1; TRBD2 matches 7 bases. This CDR3 region has 15 residues. The germline CDR1 and CDR2 sequences are MNHEY and SVGEGT. With 3 bases clipped from V and 12 bases from J, the junction kept 14 bases outside the gene matches. The CDR3 loop is CASSYVGEGLVGQFF. The CDR3, as DNA: TGTGCCAGCAGTTATGTGGGGGAGGGCCTAGTAGGGCAGTTCTTC.

This clonotype was detected a few times. This chain joins TRBV12-3 or TRBV12-4 and TRBJ1-2; 7 nucleotides agree with TRBD1. Germline trimming cut 7 bases from V and 2 bases from J; bases unmatched to any gene: 10. There are 15 residues in the CDR3. CDR3 protein: CASTERSGGNYGYTF. The CDR3 DNA is TGTGCCAGCACCGAGAGGTCAGGGGGGAACTATGGCTACACCTTC.

The CDR3 nucleotides are TGTGCCAGCAGCATCAGGACAGGGTGGGGCACTGAAGCTTTCTTT. It is translated as CASSIRTGWGTEAFF. The chain combines TRBV5-6 with TRBJ1-1, with 8 positions matching TRBD1. There are 15 residues in the CDR3. The ends lost 4 bases at V and 4 bases at J; junction bases unmatched: 9. Germline V gives CDR1 SGHDT, CDR2 YYEEEE.

Within the sample, this clonotype is medium-sized. The chain uses TRBV30 and TRBJ2-7, with 11 bases matching TRBD1. Germline V gives CDR1 GTSNPN, CDR2 SVGIG (reference sequence). J was trimmed by 6 bases and V by 4 bases; bases with no gene match: 2. The CDR3 loop spans 12 amino acids. The CDR3 loop is CAWKGTGGEQYF. DNA of the CDR3: TGTGCCTGGAAGGGGACAGGGGGCGAGCAGTACTTC. Using reference TRBV30 and TRBJ2-7 for the parts outside the CDR3, the full variable domain is SQTIHQWPATLVQPVGSPLSLECTVEGTSNPNLYWYRQAAGRGLQLLFYSVGIGQISSEVPQNLSASRPQDRQFILSSKKLLLSDSGFYLCAWKGTGGEQYFGPGTRLTVT.

The chain has TRBV27 and TRBJ1-2; 8 bases line up with TRBD1. The germline CDR1 and CDR2 sequences are MNHEY and SMNVEV (reference sequence). The ends lost 3 bases at V and 5 bases at J; junction bases unmatched: 5. The CDR3 covers 14 residues. The CDR3 DNA reads as TGTGCCAGCAGTTTTCGGACAGGGACGTATGGCTACACCTTC. Its protein is CASSFRTGTYGYTF.

A single count supports this clonotype. CDR3 nucleotides: TGTGCCAGCAGCCCTACTTCCTGGACTAGCGGGAAAACCTACGAGCAGTACTTC. Amino acid sequence: CASSPTSWTSGKTYEQYF. This chain joins TRBV7-9 and TRBJ2-7, with 12 bases identical to TRBD2. The trim removed 5 bases at V and 2 bases at J, leaving 13 bases unmatched. The CDR3 runs 18 residues. Germline V gene lookup returns CDR1 SEHNR and CDR2 FQNEAQ (reference sequence).

The rearrangement links TRBV19 to TRBJ2-1, with D tentatively TRBD2 (6 bases). V shed 6 bases and J shed 6 bases, with 15 bases lying between them. Germline lookup yields CDR1 LNHDA and CDR2 SQIVND (reference sequence). The CDR3 contains 14 residues. This CDR3 is CASSNGAGLNEQFF. As DNA, the CDR3 is TGTGCCAGTAGCAACGGGGCGGGGCTCAATGAGCAGTTCTTC.

By share, this clonotype counts as medium-sized (0.01 to 0.1%). This chain uses TRBV18 with TRBJ2-1, with unresolved D. Germline CDR1 is KGHSH and CDR2 is LQKENI. The CDR3 covers 13 residues. V lost 6 bases and J lost 4, with 10 bases in between. CDR3 coding DNA: TGTGCCAGCTCTATTACCGATTACAATGAGCAGTTCTTC. Translation: CASSITDYNEQFF.